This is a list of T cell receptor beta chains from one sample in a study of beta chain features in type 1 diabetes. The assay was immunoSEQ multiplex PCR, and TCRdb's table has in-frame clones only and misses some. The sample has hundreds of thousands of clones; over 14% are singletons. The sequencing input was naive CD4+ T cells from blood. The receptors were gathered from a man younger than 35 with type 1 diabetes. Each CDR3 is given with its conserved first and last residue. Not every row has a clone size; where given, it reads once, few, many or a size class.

CDR3: CASSERTVSNQPQHF; size: .; V: TRBV6-1
CDR3: CASSVGTGDLYEQYF; size: few; V: TRBV9
CDR3: CASSPTGRWYGYTF; size: .; V: TRBV5-6
CDR3: CASASNTGELFF; size: few; V: TRBV12-5
CDR3: CSVGGATNEKLFF; size: .; V: TRBV29-1
CDR3: CASSLAGGGLETQYF; size: few; V: TRBV5-6
CDR3: CASSLLGRGALSGEQYF; size: few; V: TRBV5-1
CDR3: CASSLGANTEAFF; size: .; V: TRBV7-2
CDR3: CSAGSQLLRDKQFF; size: .; V: TRBV29-1
CDR3: CASSTGGQPRSYEQYF; size: few; V: TRBV27
CDR3: CASSMGQGIYEQYF; size: few; V: TRBV19
CDR3: CASSRGRVYEQYF; size: .; V: TRBV27
CDR3: CASSFGVTSYEQYF; size: .; V: TRBV7-8
CDR3: CSVSPRHTDTQYF; size: .; V: TRBV29-1
CDR3: CASSLGQMKHGYTF; size: few; V: TRBV7-2
CDR3: CASSGEVNEQFF; size: .; V: TRBV5-4
CDR3: CASSLTSGRSTDTQYF; size: .; V: TRBV5-4
CDR3: CASSPGQGASPSWTEAFF; size: .; V: TRBV5-4
CDR3: CASSFPTRPQHF; size: few; V: TRBV28
CDR3: CASSLRTPSYEQYF; size: few; V: TRBV5-1
CDR3: CAWRTVSYGYTF; size: few; V: TRBV30
CDR3: CASSYNRDQYF; size: .; V: TRBV6-5
CDR3: CASKGSGGRENADTQYF; size: .; V: TRBV7-8
CDR3: CSVHGRLSGNTIYF; size: .; V: TRBV29-1
CDR3: CAWGEGSWALSTIYF; size: .; V: TRBV30
CDR3: CASRPGDRPVLTQHF; size: .; V: TRBV11-2
CDR3: CASSQDSTGKNTEAFF; size: .; V: TRBV4-3
CDR3: CASSQDHSVGQYNSPLHF; size: .; V: TRBV4-1
CDR3: CASSVGGQPTGELFF; size: few; V: TRBV9
CDR3: CASSLETGGRTPLHF; size: .; V: TRBV11-2
CDR3: CASSPPFTGKNIQYF; size: .; V: TRBV4-1
CDR3: CAWGASGDNKQFF; size: .; V: TRBV30
CDR3: CASSFLPSGSLGEQFF; size: few; V: TRBV28
CDR3: CASSRLGEGEQYF; size: few; V: TRBV6-6
CDR3: CASSFQFGAIAGGRGSTDTQYF; size: few; V: TRBV7-8
CDR3: CASTDRGEGEQYF; size: .; V: TRBV19
CDR3: CASSLSKGHPDTEAFF; size: .; V: TRBV27
CDR3: CASSPLGPHFSGNSPLHF; size: few; V: TRBV27
CDR3: CASSQGDRGFNTEAFF; size: .; V: TRBV7-9
CDR3: CASSFGRDLNIQYF; size: .; V: TRBV28
CDR3: CASTSLAGETGELFF; size: .; V: TRBV2
CDR3: CASSEPEGPQHF; size: .; V: TRBV5-1
CDR3: CASSLTVDGYTF; size: .; V: TRBV7-2
CDR3: CASSYYSGQITDTQYF; size: .; V: TRBV6-5